A single sample gave rise to the 27 T cell receptor beta chains below, sequenced in a study of T cell clonality in common variable immunodeficiency. Notes on the study in general: Common variable immunodeficiency TCR beta sequences reportedly had fewer deletions and N-nucleotide insertions.

The method was immunoSEQ multiplex PCR; TCRdb's version includes in-frame clones alone and lacks a portion of them. The sample counts 11,000 to 15,000 clones, none seen once; the ten largest own 9%. Their target antigens are unknown. The sequenced material came from peripheral blood mononuclear cells. These receptors all stem from a human donor with common variable immunodeficiency.

Details on this clone: The read terminates 3 residues ahead of where the CDR3 ends, so the germline J gene completes it. The chain has TRBV19 and TRBJ2-3; no clear D. CDR1 is LNHDA and CDR2 is SQIVND in the germline V gene (reference sequence). This CDR3 contains 18 residues. The V gene lost 1 base and the J gene lost 1 base, with 18 bases spanning the gap. CDR3 loop: CASSIATIRGPGTDTQYF. The CDR3 bases that were read are TGTGCCAGTAGTATAGCTACGATCCGTGGGCCCGGCACAGATACG. Full variable domain (remainder filled in from reference TRBV19 and TRBJ2-3): DGGITQSPKYLFRKEGQNVTLSCEQNLNHDAMYWYRQDPGQGLRLIYYSQIVNDFQKGDIAEGYSVSREKKESFPLTVTSAQKNPTAFYLCASSIATIRGPGTDTQYFGPGTRLTVL.

To note about this clone: The read halts 3 residues ahead of the CDR3 end, with the missing end drawn from the germline J gene. This sequence joins TRBV7-2 and TRBJ1-2; no reliable D call. The germline CDR1 and CDR2 sequences are SGHTA and FQGNSA. CDR3 length equals 14 residues. V was pared by 1 base and J by 4 bases, with 10 bases between. CDR3 DNA (partial): TGTGCCAGCAGCTTAGAGTTCGTCGGCTATGGC. The encoded protein is CASSLEFVGYG. The CDR3 in its entirety is CASSLEFVGYGYTF.

With respect to this clone: Sequencing ends 3 residues short of the CDR3 end; the germline J gene provides the rest. The chain employs TRBV18 and TRBJ2-3; 10 bases are a match to TRBD1. The V segment lost 1 base and the J segment 0 bases; nucleotides outside the gene matches: 10. CDR1 is KGHSH and CDR2 is LQKENI in the germline V gene. The CDR3 runs to 19 residues. The CDR3 sequence: CASSPLPLRQGASTDTQYF. Incomplete CDR3 DNA: TGTGCCAGCTCACCACTCCCCTTGAGACAGGGGGCAAGCACAGATACG.

The chain's CDR3 is CASSKDRSPEAFF. CDR3 bases read: TGTGCCAGCAGCAAGGACAGATCCCCCGAA. V gene TRBV7-8 combines with J gene TRBJ1-1; D possibly corresponds to TRBD1 (6 bases). The DNA ends 3 residues before the CDR3 does, and the rest of the CDR3 is filled in from the germline J gene. The CDR3 runs to 13 residues. The germline V gene encodes CDR1 SGHVS and CDR2 FQNEAQ.

This clone showed up many times. With the read ending 3 residues before the CDR3 end, the germline J gene is used to fill in that end. This sequence joins TRBV5-1 and TRBJ1-4, with 8 bases lining up with TRBD1. Germline values: CDR1 SGHRS, CDR2 YFSETQ. The CDR3 consists of 15 residues. J lost 8 bases, V lost 1 base, and 7 bases had no gene match. The covered CDR3 bases are TGCGCCAGCAGCTTGTCAGACAGGGGCAGCGAAAAA. Encoded protein: CASSLSDRGSEK. The full CDR3 sequence reads CASSLSDRGSEKLFF.

Remarks on this clone: The CDR3 goes on 3 residues after the read ends, and that part is filled in from the germline J gene. V gene TRBV7-9 combines with J gene TRBJ2-5; a weak D match, TRBD1 (5 bases). The V end lost 0 bases, the J end lost 5 bases, and 13 bases lay between the germline ends. CDR3 size: 15 residues. Germline V gene data show CDR1 as SEHNR and CDR2 as FQNEAQ (reference sequence). The chain's CDR3 is CASSLAWGPRETQYF. The sequenced CDR3 bases are TGTGCCAGCAGCTTAGCGTGGGGCCCCCGGGAGACC.

In this sample, this clone is medium-sized (0.01 to 0.1%). From the germline J gene comes the end of the CDR3, since the read stops 3 residues before it. The chain combines TRBV7-2 with TRBJ2-1; D remains ambiguous. Germline lookup yields CDR1 SGHTA and CDR2 FQGNSA. This CDR3 is built from 15 residues. Trimming removed 0 bases from V and 0 bases from J, with 6 bases in between. The CDR3 bases that were read are TGTGCCAGCAGCTTAGCGGGCAACTCCTACAATGAG. Translation gives CASSLAGNSYNE. The full-length CDR3 reads as CASSLAGNSYNEQFF.

With respect to this clone: The sequence runs out 3 residues before the end of the CDR3; the remainder is reconstructed from the germline J gene. This chain connects TRBV7-9 to TRBJ2-3; D is perhaps TRBD2 (6 bases). Trimming removed 5 bases from V and 5 bases from J, with 14 bases in between. The CDR3 has 14 amino acids. Germline V CDR1 and CDR2: SEHNR, FQNEAQ (reference sequence). The covered CDR3 bases are TGTGCCAGCAGCGTAAGCCAGGGAGGAGATACG. Translated, it gives CASSVSQGGDT. The entire CDR3 protein is CASSVSQGGDTQYF.

This clone was seen a handful of times. The missing CDR3 end, 3 residues past where the read stops, is filled in from the germline J gene. The chain links TRBV7-9 to TRBJ2-1; TRBD1 matches at 8 bases. The CDR3 is 13 amino acids. Germline V lookup: CDR1 SEHNR, CDR2 FQNEAQ (reference sequence). The J segment lost 4 bases and the V segment lost 5 bases, leaving 1 base of the junction unmatched. This chain's CDR3 is CASSTGGYNEQFF. CDR3 DNA, as far as it was read: TGTGCCAGCAGCACAGGGGGGTACAATGAG.

This clone has just a few counts. A read error may produce the germline difference seen at one junction end. The DNA ends 3 residues before the CDR3 does, and the rest of the CDR3 is filled in from the germline J gene. In the same sample, other DNA sequences code for this CDR3. V and J are TRBV7-7 and TRBJ2-5; a weak D match, TRBD2 (6 bases). From germline, CDR1 is SSHAT and CDR2 FNYEAQ (reference sequence). This CDR3 contains 16 residues. This chain's CDR3 is CASSLGRTSGPETQYF. Incomplete CDR3 DNA: TGTGCTAGCAGCCTGGGCCGGACGAGCGGGCCAGAGACC. The full variable domain, rest sourced from reference TRBV7-7 and TRBJ2-5, is GAGVSQSPRYKVTKRGQDVTLRCDPISSHATLYWYQQALGQGPEFLTYFNYEAQPDKSGLPSDRFSAERPEGSISTLTIQRTEQRDSAMYRCASSLGRTSGPETQYFGPGTRLLVL.

This clone was detected only a few times. The read ends 3 residues early relative to the CDR3; the germline J gene fills the gap. V and J are TRBV6-2 or TRBV6-3 and TRBJ2-7, with no clear D. The CDR3 runs 12 residues. The germline V gene encodes CDR1 MNHEY and CDR2 SVGEGT. V was trimmed by 6 bases and J by 2 bases, leaving 8 bases between them. The covered CDR3 bases are TGTGCCAGCAGCCGGTCCGCCTACGAG. Amino acid sequence: CASSRSAYE. In full, the CDR3 is CASSRSAYEQYF.

Comment on this clone: The missing CDR3 end, 3 residues past where the read stops, is filled in from the germline J gene. The chain joins TRBV7-2 to TRBJ2-1; D is undetermined. Looked up from germline, CDR1 is SGHTA and CDR2 is FQGNSA. V shed 5 bases and J shed 5 bases, with 10 bases lying between them. The length of the CDR3 is 13 residues. CDR3 sequence: CASSPLYNNEQFF. The covered CDR3 bases are TGTGCCAGCAGCCCCCTCTATAACAATGAG.

Only a few counts were recorded for this clone. The CDR3 end lies 3 residues beyond the end of the read and is filled in from the germline J gene. The V and J genes are TRBV19 and TRBJ1-1, with D unclear. Between the trimmed V and J ends, which lost 3 bases and 1 base, there was a span of 6 bases. The CDR3 has 13 residues. CDR1 and CDR2 (germline): LNHDA, SQIVND (reference sequence). CDR3 amino acids: CASSIRGNTEAFF. The CDR3 DNA, read in part, is TGTGCCAGTAGTATTCGGGGGAACACTGAA.

Notes on this clone: The read terminates 3 residues ahead of where the CDR3 ends, so the germline J gene completes it. This rearrangement joins TRBV7-3 to TRBJ2-7; 8 bases are shared with TRBD1. Germline V gives CDR1 SGHTA, CDR2 FQGTGA. The CDR3 sequence is 15 residues long. After removal of 2 bases from V and 4 bases from J, the junction contained 7 bases not matched to a gene. Here the CDR3 reads CASSLGSGQGYEQYF. The DNA read from the CDR3 is TGTGCCAGCAGCTTAGGCTCCGGACAGGGATACGAG.

With respect to this clone: The read finishes 3 residues shy of the CDR3 end, and the germline J gene is used to complete it. V usage is TRBV7-2 and J usage is TRBJ2-5, with 10 bases aligning to TRBD2. V was pared by 6 bases and J by 1 base, with 5 bases of the junction left unmatched. Looked up from germline, CDR1 is SGHTA and CDR2 is FQGNSA. The CDR3 is 15 residues long. CDR3 bases read: TGTGCCAGCAGACCTAGCGGGGGCTTCCAAGAGACC. This translates into CASRPSGGFQET. The whole CDR3 reads CASRPSGGFQETQYF. Variable domain in full (rest from reference TRBV7-2 and TRBJ2-5): GAGVSQSPSNKVTEKGKDVELRCDPISGHTALYWYRQSLGQGLEFLIYFQGNSAPDKSGLPSDRFSAERTGGSVSTLTIQRTQQEDSAVYLCASRPSGGFQETQYFGPGTRLLVL.

Turning to this clone: The read finishes 3 residues shy of the CDR3 end, and the germline J gene is used to complete it. The chain combines TRBV2 with TRBJ1-5; D is possibly TRBD1 (6 bases). CDR1 is SNHLY and CDR2 is FYNNEI in the germline V gene. With 6 bases removed from V and 2 bases from J, the gap between germline ends came to 14 bases. This CDR3 is 15 amino acids long. This CDR3 is CASSRQALGNQPQHF. CDR3 DNA (partial): TGTGCCAGCAGCAGACAGGCCCTGGGCAATCAGCCC.

The table lists this clone with a few counts. Coverage ceases 3 residues before the CDR3 finishes, and the germline J gene fills in the end. The chain employs TRBV29-1 and TRBJ2-7; no reliable D call. V was trimmed by 3 bases and J by 2 bases, leaving 11 bases between them. Germline lookup yields CDR1 SQVTM and CDR2 ANQGSEA. The CDR3 runs to 13 residues. The sequenced CDR3 bases are TGCAGCGTTGATTGGGCCGGAACCTACGAG. Amino acids: CSVDWAGTYE. Given in full, the CDR3 is CSVDWAGTYEQYF.

Only a few counts were recorded for this clone. The CDR3 end falls 3 residues outside the read, so it is completed with the germline J gene. The chain employs TRBV7-9 and TRBJ2-2, with 7 bases matching TRBD2. Germline-derived CDR1 and CDR2 are SEHNR and FQNEAQ (reference sequence). This CDR3 comprises 15 residues. V trimming: 7 bases; J trimming: 3 bases; junction bases outside the gene matches: 8. Partial CDR3 DNA: TGTGCCAGCACCCGGGGAGGGTTGGACACCGGGGAG. It codes for CASTRGGLDTGE. The full CDR3 is CASTRGGLDTGELFF.

Concerning this clone: Read coverage stops 3 residues before the CDR3 terminus; the germline J gene supplies the remainder. The chain is built from TRBV18 and TRBJ2-1; TRBD1 agrees at 8 bases. The CDR3 has 16 residues. V lost 3 bases and J lost 4; bases outside the gene matches: 8. From germline, CDR1 is KGHSH and CDR2 LQKENI. The CDR3 loop is CASSPAPTGVYNEQFF. Incomplete CDR3 DNA: TGTGCCAGCTCACCGGCCCCGACAGGGGTGTACAATGAG.

The CDR3 is CASSPGARLVGNEQFF. The CDR3 DNA, read in part, is TGTGCCAGCTCACCAGGAGCCCGACTAGTAGGGAATGAG. The chain uses TRBV18 and TRBJ2-1; maybe TRBD2 (6 bases). The observed sequence ends 3 residues before the CDR3 terminus, with the missing tail filled in from the germline J gene. The CDR3 is 16 amino acids. The ends were cut back, 2 bases at V and 7 bases at J, with 18 bases in the middle. Germline loops: CDR1 KGHSH, CDR2 LQKENI.

CDR3 DNA (partial): TGTGCCAGCTCAACAGGACTAGGCTACGAG. It translates to CASSTGLGYE. The complete CDR3 sequence is CASSTGLGYEQYF. The chain recombines TRBV18 with TRBJ2-7, with 7 bases fitting TRBD2. The read is 3 residues too short to cover the CDR3 end, so that end is filled in from the germline J gene. The CDR3 is 13 residues long. V lost 5 bases and J lost 3; bases outside the gene matches: 4. Germline V gene data show CDR1 as KGHSH and CDR2 as LQKENI.

There are a few counts of this clone. From the germline J gene comes the end of the CDR3, since the read stops 3 residues before it. This sequence joins TRBV30 and TRBJ1-3, with TRBD1 identical over 9 bases. The V and J ends lost 5 bases and 0 bases, in that order; junction bases with no gene match: 5. Germline CDR1 and CDR2: GTSNPN and SVGIG (reference sequence). The CDR3 is 15 residues long. CDR3 sequence: CAWAGTGRSGNTIYF. The CDR3 bases that were read are TGTGCCTGGGCCGGGACAGGGCGCTCTGGAAACACC.

Comment on this clone: From the germline J gene comes the end of the CDR3, since the read stops 3 residues before it. V usage is TRBV7-2 and J usage is TRBJ2-1; D remains unclear. The CDR3 totals 15 residues. V shed 2 bases and J shed 6 bases, with 14 bases lying between them. Germline CDR1 reads SGHTA; CDR2 reads FQGNSA. The CDR3 bases that were read are TGTGCCAGCAGCTTAAATTCTATTCGTATCAATGAG. Encoded protein: CASSLNSIRINE. The full CDR3 protein is CASSLNSIRINEQFF.

CDR3: CASSLRSDQPQHF. The CDR3 DNA, read in part, is TGTGCCAGCTCATTACGGTCCGATCAGCCC. V and J are TRBV18 and TRBJ1-5, with no clear D. From the germline J gene comes the end of the CDR3, since the read stops 3 residues before it. The ends were cut back, 5 bases at V and 5 bases at J, with 10 bases in the middle. Germline V gene sequence: CDR1 KGHSH, CDR2 LQKENI. CDR3 length: 13 amino acids.

This clone was picked up a small number of times. Partial CDR3 DNA: TGTGCCAGCAGCCCAGTATCGGGGGGGACCCACAATGAG. Amino acid sequence: CASSPVSGGTHNE. The entire CDR3 protein reads CASSPVSGGTHNEQFF. The V call is TRBV7-3, the J call TRBJ2-1, with 8 bases that match TRBD2. The CDR3 is cut off 3 residues early in the read; its end comes from the germline J gene. The CDR3 has 16 residues. Germline CDR1 is SGHTA and CDR2 is FQGTGA. Losses at the gene ends were 5 bases for V and 5 bases for J; bases not matched to a gene: 11.

As regards this clone: The CDR3 extends 3 residues past the end of the read, so its final part is completed from the germline J gene. The rearrangement links TRBV2 to TRBJ1-1, with TRBD1 identical over 8 bases. CDR3 size: 13 residues. Trimming cost V 6 bases and J 0 bases; bases outside gene matches: 0. CDR1 and CDR2 from the germline V gene are SNHLY and FYNNEI. CDR3 DNA, as far as it was read: TGTGCCAGCAGGGGACAGGTGAACACTGAA. Amino acid sequence: CASRGQVNTE. The complete CDR3 sequence is CASRGQVNTEAFF.

A note on this clone: Coverage ceases 3 residues before the CDR3 finishes, and the germline J gene fills in the end. J is TRBJ1-1 and V is TRBV7-9, with 7 nucleotides matching TRBD1. The CDR3 has 12 amino acids. Germline assignment: CDR1 SEHNR and CDR2 FQNEAQ (reference sequence). The J segment lost 6 bases and the V segment lost 5 bases, leaving 3 bases of the junction unmatched. CDR3: CASSQDRSEAFF. Partial CDR3 DNA: TGTGCCAGCAGCCAGGACAGGTCTGAA.